The 28 T cell receptor beta chains in this list originate from one sample, sequenced in a study of cytomegalovirus exposure and HLA in healthy donors. PCR amplification relied on 60 Vbeta primers (plus 13 Jbeta primers). The table came from immunoSEQ multiplex PCR; TCRdb's copy has only in-frame clones and leaves some out. The data contain 150,000 to 200,000 clones, 75% to 85% of them seen just once; the ten biggest clones take up roughly 14%. Sequencing was carried out using PBMCs. Receptor source: a woman in her thirties in good health and CMV-seropositive.

This rearrangement joins TRBV9 to TRBJ1-2; a weak D match, TRBD1 (5 bases). In germline, CDR1 is SGDLS, CDR2 YYNGEE. The CDR3 is 15 amino acids. V lost 4 bases to trimming and J lost 8 bases, with 21 bases between them. The CDR3 is CASSPYGEAGGGYTF. For the CDR3, the DNA is TGTGCCAGCAGCCCCTACGGCGAAGCGGGGGGAGGCTACACCTTC.

The rearrangement links TRBV7-8 to TRBJ2-3; D possibly corresponds to TRBD2 (6 bases). The CDR3 covers 13 residues. The V gene's germline CDR1 is SGHVS and CDR2 FQNEAQ. Trimming took off 5 bases at V and 12 bases at J, with 18 bases between the two ends. The CDR3 reads CASSPKWDSPQYF. The DNA for the CDR3 is TGTGCCAGCAGCCCGAAATGGGACTCCCCCCAGTATTTT.

The V and J genes are TRBV28 and TRBJ1-4, with D uncertain. This CDR3 has 14 amino acids. Germline CDR1 reads MDHEN; CDR2 reads SYDVKM. Trimming took 7 bases from V and 3 from J, leaving 12 bases between them. As DNA, the CDR3 is TGTGCCAGCACTCTTTATGGAGCTAATGAAAAACTGTTTTTT. Translated, it gives CASTLYGANEKLFF.

The chain joins TRBV25-1 to TRBJ2-3; D is possibly TRBD2 (6 bases). Trimming stripped 2 bases from V and 6 bases from J, with 15 bases between. Looked up from germline, CDR1 is MGHDK and CDR2 is SYGVNS. The CDR3 totals 15 residues. This chain's CDR3 is CASSESEEGSDTQYF. Here the CDR3 DNA reads TGTGCCAGCAGTGAAAGTGAGGAGGGTTCGGATACGCAGTATTTT.

The V and J genes are TRBV29-1 and TRBJ1-2, with a tentative D call TRBD1 (6 bases). Germline loops: CDR1 SQVTM, CDR2 ANQGSEA. Trimming pared 7 bases from V and 3 bases from J, leaving 21 bases between. The CDR3 runs 15 residues. The CDR3 DNA sequence: TGCAGCGCCGATGAGACGGGACAAATAGACTATGGCTACACCTTC. Translating gives CSADETGQIDYGYTF.

The chain uses TRBV25-1 and TRBJ1-1, with D uncertain. Germline CDR1 reads MGHDK; CDR2 reads SYGVNS. There are 14 residues in the CDR3. V was shortened by 8 bases and J by 0 bases, with 13 bases between the two germline ends. Here the CDR3 DNA reads TGTGCCAGCCAAGGAGTAGGAGTGAACACTGAAGCTTTCTTT. It is translated as CASQGVGVNTEAFF.

The V and J genes are TRBV7-9 and TRBJ2-5, with D unresolved. The V end was cut by 7 bases, the J end by 7 bases, with 10 bases between. CDR1 SEHNR and CDR2 FQNEAQ come from the germline V gene (reference sequence). The CDR3 spans 11 residues. Here the CDR3 DNA reads TGTGCCAGCACCACCCCGGGGACCCAGTACTTC. Translated: CASTTPGTQYF. Combining the CDR3 with reference TRBV7-9 and TRBJ2-5 gives the whole variable domain DTGVSQNPRHKITKRGQNVTFRCDPISEHNRLYWYRQTLGQGPEFLTYFQNEAQLEKSRLLSDRFSAERPKGSFSTLEIQRTEQGDSAMYLCASTTPGTQYFGPGTRLLVL.

As concerns this clone: A read error may produce the germline difference seen at one junction end. The chain has TRBV7-9 and TRBJ1-2; D perhaps matches TRBD1 (6 bases). Germline CDR1 is SEHNR and CDR2 is FQNEAQ (reference sequence). The CDR3 length is 14 residues. CDR3 nucleotides: TGTTCCAGCAGCCCACGGGACAATTACTATGGCTACACCTTC. Amino acid sequence: CSSSPRDNYYGYTF.

The CDR3 here is CASSGGSGEQFF. CDR3 DNA sequence: TGCGCCAGCAGCGGAGGGTCGGGTGAGCAGTTCTTC. The chain couples TRBV4-1 to TRBJ2-1, with TRBD2 as a possible D gene (6 bases). The CDR3 has 12 amino acids. The V end lost 5 bases, the J end lost 9 bases, and 11 bases lay between the germline ends. Germline CDR1 reads MGHRA; CDR2 reads YSYEKL.

CDR3 protein: CASSPWAGQGNQPQHF. In DNA, the CDR3 is TGTGCCAGCAGTCCCTGGGCGGGACAGGGAAATCAGCCCCAGCATTTT. This chain joins TRBV28 and TRBJ1-5, with 9 bases fitting TRBD1. Germline V gene data show CDR1 as MDHEN and CDR2 as SYDVKM. This CDR3 spans 16 amino acids. V dropped 5 bases and J dropped 4; count of bases not matched to a gene: 9.

In nucleotides, the CDR3 is TGTGCCAGCAGCTCGAGCGGGGGCTCCTACAATGAGCAGTTCTTC. Protein: CASSSSGGSYNEQFF. V is TRBV7-3 and J is TRBJ2-1; TRBD2 aligns across 8 bases. This CDR3 contains 15 residues. Germline V gene sequence: CDR1 SGHTA, CDR2 FQGTGA. The J segment lost 0 bases and the V segment lost 4 bases, leaving 2 bases of the junction unmatched.

The chain joins TRBV29-1 to TRBJ1-2, with D uncertain. Germline CDR1 is SQVTM and CDR2 is ANQGSEA. The CDR3 totals 13 residues. The V end lost 1 base, the J end lost 3 bases, and 9 bases lay between the germline ends. CDR3 residues: CSVEVLAHYGYTF. CDR3 DNA sequence: TGCAGCGTTGAAGTTCTGGCCCACTATGGCTACACCTTC.

The chain couples TRBV18 to TRBJ1-3; D perhaps matches TRBD1 (6 bases). The CDR3 is 15 amino acids. Trimming shortened V by 3 bases and J by 0 bases, and 9 bases separated the two germline ends. Germline-derived CDR1 and CDR2 are KGHSH and LQKENI. This chain's CDR3 is CASSPDRFSGNTIYF. DNA of the CDR3: TGTGCCAGCTCACCGGACAGATTCTCTGGAAACACCATATATTTT.

The chain links TRBV7-6 to TRBJ2-3, with 14 positions matching TRBD2. With 1 base clipped from V and 6 bases from J, the junction kept 6 bases outside the gene matches. CDR1 is SGHVS and CDR2 is FNYEAQ in the germline V gene. The CDR3 is made up of 17 amino acids. The DNA for the CDR3 is TGTGCCAGCAGCTTAGGCGGACTAGCGGGGGGATGGGATACGCAGTATTTT. Its protein is CASSLGGLAGGWDTQYF.

J is TRBJ2-1 and V is TRBV5-1, with TRBD1 identical over 8 bases. The ends lost 5 bases at V and 4 bases at J; junction bases unmatched: 5. CDR3 length: 14 amino acids. The germline V gene encodes CDR1 SGHRS and CDR2 YFSETQ. The CDR3 bases are TGCGCCAGCAGTGTGGACAGGGTATACAATGAGCAGTTCTTC. This sequence encodes CASSVDRVYNEQFF.

This chain links TRBV11-2 with TRBJ2-3; the D gene is possibly TRBD2 (5 bases). The CDR3 extends over 14 amino acids. Per germline, CDR1 SGHAT and CDR2 FQNNGV. The V end lost 3 bases, the J end lost 2 bases, and 9 bases lay between the germline ends. The CDR3 sequence is CASSFLAHTDTQYF. The CDR3 nucleotides read TGTGCCAGCAGCTTCCTAGCCCACACAGATACGCAGTATTTT.

The rearrangement joins TRBV9 to TRBJ2-7; the D is unclear. V was cut by 4 bases and J by 1 base, with 15 bases left in between. CDR1 is SGDLS, CDR2 YYNGEE, per germline. CDR3 length: 15 residues. CDR3 residues: CASSPQPITSYEQYF. DNA of the CDR3: TGTGCCAGCAGCCCCCAACCGATCACTTCCTACGAGCAGTACTTC.

The chain employs TRBV28 and TRBJ2-2; D gene unclear. Germline V gene lookup returns CDR1 MDHEN and CDR2 SYDVKM. Trimming removed 6 bases at V and 0 bases at J, with 11 bases between. This CDR3 region has 15 residues. DNA of the CDR3: TGTGCCAGCAGAGCAGGATACCCGAACACCGGGGAGCTGTTTTTT. Residues: CASRAGYPNTGELFF.

The J gene is TRBJ1-1, the V gene TRBV10-3; unclear D gene. The CDR3 has 12 residues. Per germline, CDR1 ENHRY and CDR2 SYGVKD. V lost 0 bases and J 6 bases, leaving 5 bases between the germline ends. Written as DNA, the CDR3 is TGTGCCATCAGTGAGTCGAGGGCTGAAGCTTTCTTT. Encoded protein: CAISESRAEAFF.

V gene TRBV5-1 combines with J gene TRBJ2-1, with 8 bases matching TRBD1. This CDR3 has 15 residues. Germline V gene sequence: CDR1 SGHRS, CDR2 YFSETQ. The V and J ends lost 4 bases and 7 bases, in that order; junction bases with no gene match: 10. CDR3 in DNA: TGCGCCAGCAGCCCAGACAGGGGTTGGGATAATGAGCAGTTCTTC. Translation: CASSPDRGWDNEQFF.

This chain joins TRBV30 and TRBJ2-5; 7 positions agree with TRBD1. CDR1 is GTSNPN, CDR2 SVGIG, per germline (reference sequence). The CDR3 runs 13 residues. V lost 4 bases and J lost 3; bases outside the gene matches: 5. Here the CDR3 reads CAWTLGTEETQYF. CDR3 coding DNA: TGTGCCTGGACCCTTGGGACAGAAGAGACCCAGTACTTC.

The chain couples TRBV5-5 to TRBJ1-1, with 10 bases matching TRBD1. V was clipped by 1 base and J by 0 bases; unmatched bases: 3. The CDR3 consists of 16 residues. Germline V gene lookup returns CDR1 SGHKS and CDR2 YYEKEE (reference sequence). The CDR3 is CASSLLDRGLNTEAFF. DNA for the CDR3: TGTGCCAGCAGCTTGTTGGACAGGGGGTTGAACACTGAAGCTTTCTTT.

The table lists this clone with a count of one. The chain uses TRBV19 and TRBJ2-1; D is perhaps TRBD1 (5 bases). The germline V gene has CDR1 LNHDA and CDR2 SQIVND (reference sequence). V was shortened by 5 bases and J by 0 bases, with 11 bases between the two germline ends. This CDR3 spans 15 amino acids. DNA for the CDR3: TGTGCCAGTAGTGTTGACAGAAGCTCCTACAATGAGCAGTTCTTC. This codes for CASSVDRSSYNEQFF. The variable domain in full, completed from reference TRBV19 and TRBJ2-1, reads DGGITQSPKYLFRKEGQNVTLSCEQNLNHDAMYWYRQDPGQGLRLIYYSQIVNDFQKGDIAEGYSVSREKKESFPLTVTSAQKNPTAFYLCASSVDRSSYNEQFFGPGTRLTVL.

The chain has TRBV28 and TRBJ2-5; maybe TRBD1 (6 bases). The V and J ends lost 2 bases and 5 bases respectively, with 21 bases between them. The CDR3 is 17 residues long. Looked up from germline, CDR1 is MDHEN and CDR2 is SYDVKM. The CDR3 loop reads CASSLVPWAHREETQYF. The CDR3 nucleotides read TGTGCCAGCAGTTTAGTACCTTGGGCTCACAGGGAGGAGACCCAGTACTTC.

The count of this clone is one. V gene TRBV30 combines with J gene TRBJ2-2; D is unresolved. Germline CDR1 GTSNPN, CDR2 SVGIG (reference sequence). V lost 2 bases and J 4 bases, leaving 11 bases between the germline ends. The CDR3 length is 14 residues. The CDR3 coding sequence is TGTGCCTGGAGTCGTTACTCCGGCACCGGGGAGCTGTTTTTT. Its protein is CAWSRYSGTGELFF.

This clone came up once. The chain links TRBV15 to TRBJ1-5, with D possibly matching TRBD1 (6 bases). Germline CDR1 LNHNV, CDR2 YYDKDF (reference sequence). This CDR3 contains 18 residues. The ends were cut back, 0 bases at V and 7 bases at J, with 22 bases in the middle. CDR3 nucleotides: TGTGCCACCAGCAGAGATAAGGTAGGGGGGGGCGGAGAGCAGCCCCAGCATTTT. It is translated as CATSRDKVGGGGEQPQHF.

The CDR3 nucleotides are TGTGCCAGCAGTGTACTAGCGGGGGGGGACACAGATACGCAGTATTTT. This codes for CASSVLAGGDTDTQYF. The chain couples TRBV6-1 to TRBJ2-3; 13 positions match TRBD2. The V gene end was trimmed by 4 bases and the J gene end by 2 bases; junction bases not matched to a gene: 3. The CDR3 consists of 16 residues. Per the germline V gene, CDR1 is MNHNS and CDR2 is SASEGT.

The rearrangement uses TRBV6-4 and TRBJ1-2, with D tentatively TRBD1 (5 bases). CDR1 MRHNA and CDR2 SNTAGT come from the germline V gene. The CDR3 is 9 amino acids. CDR3 sequence: CPGGGGYTF. Here the CDR3 DNA reads TGTCCCGGGGGGGGTGGCTACACCTTC.